The 13 T cell receptor beta chains listed next were all sequenced from one sample in a study of T cells after yellow fever vaccination. TCRdb fed the 5' RACE reads into MiXCR, producing one record per CDR3 protein. The table shows 250,000 to 400,000 distinct CDR3 sequences, with roughly 4.3% occurring only once. This specimen was PBMCs, taken 5 days after the yellow fever booster vaccination. Every receptor here comes from a man aged 18 to 35 who received the YFV17D yellow fever vaccine.

J is TRBJ2-7 and V is TRBV4-1, with TRBD1 matching 10 bases. V lost 2 bases to trimming and J lost 3 bases; unmatched junction nucleotides: 7. CDR3 length: 16 residues. Looked up from germline, CDR1 is MGHRA and CDR2 is YSYEKL. CDR3 nucleotides: TGCGCCAGCAGCCAATCTGGGGGGGACAGGGGCTACGAGCAGTACTTC. Translation gives CASSQSGGDRGYEQYF.

This clonotype was seen only a few times. The rearrangement uses TRBV10-3 and TRBJ2-7; D not resolved. CDR1 and CDR2 from the germline V gene are ENHRY and SYGVKD. The CDR3 is 11 amino acids. V lost 0 bases and J lost 13, with 10 bases in between. CDR3 protein: CAISESGQGYF. The DNA for the CDR3 is TGTGCCATCAGTGAGTCTGGCCAAGGATACTTC.

The table lists this clonotype with a few counts. CDR3 sequence reads: CASSQDSGFMKKLFF. CDR3 nucleotide sequence: TGTGCCAGCAGCCAAGATTCAGGGTTTATGAAAAAACTGTTTTTT. This rearrangement joins TRBV4-2 to TRBJ1-4; the D gene is possibly TRBD1 (5 bases). Germline lookup yields CDR1 LGHNA and CDR2 YNFKEQ. This CDR3 contains 15 residues. Trimming stripped 0 bases from V and 9 bases from J, with 14 bases between.

This clonotype has only a few counts. The chain links TRBV20-1 to TRBJ1-2; a possible D gene is TRBD1 (5 bases). CDR1 is DFQATT and CDR2 is SNEGSKA in the germline V gene (reference sequence). This CDR3 spans 14 amino acids. V lost 6 bases, J lost 0 bases, and 14 bases lay in between. The CDR3 nucleotides read TGCAGTGCCTCTGACAGAAAAGCTAACTATGGCTACACCTTC. This translates into CSASDRKANYGYTF.

This clonotype was seen once. The rearrangement joins TRBV7-7 to TRBJ2-3; perhaps TRBD2 as D (6 bases). Trimming removed 2 bases from V and 3 bases from J, with 12 bases in between. Germline CDR1 SSHAT, CDR2 FNYEAQ (reference sequence). CDR3 length: 15 amino acids. CDR3 nucleotide sequence: TGTGCCAGCAGCTTAAACGAAGGGAGGACAGATACGCAGTATTTT. Its protein is CASSLNEGRTDTQYF.

This clonotype was seen more than once but under ten times. The chain combines TRBV20-1 with TRBJ1-1; tentatively, D is TRBD1 (5 bases). The CDR3 length is 13 residues. CDR1 is DFQATT and CDR2 is SNEGSKA in the germline V gene (reference sequence). V dropped 8 bases and J dropped 5 bases, with 18 bases sitting between them. For the CDR3, the DNA is TGCAGTCTCCTTTTAGGGGTTCGGACTGAAGCTTTCTTT. Its translation is CSLLLGVRTEAFF.

The chain uses TRBV5-1 and TRBJ1-2; D remains unclear. V was cut by 4 bases and J by 7 bases, with 20 bases left in between. The CDR3 covers 15 residues. Per germline, CDR1 SGHRS and CDR2 YFSETQ. The CDR3 DNA reads TGCGCCAGCAGCCTGGCGGCTTTGGGCGCGACTGGCTACACCTTC. Its translation is CASSLAALGATGYTF.

This clonotype was observed a handful of times. The rearrangement links TRBV5-1 to TRBJ1-1; D remains unclear. The V end lost 4 bases, the J end lost 4 bases, and 8 bases lay between the germline ends. Germline V lookup: CDR1 SGHRS, CDR2 YFSETQ. The CDR3 consists of 12 residues. The CDR3 sequence: CASSPEGTEAFF. The CDR3 DNA reads TGCGCCAGCAGCCCGGAAGGCACTGAAGCTTTCTTT.

The chain couples TRBV20-1 to TRBJ2-1, with 11 bases lining up with TRBD1. Germline CDR1 is DFQATT and CDR2 is SNEGSKA (reference sequence). The CDR3 covers 17 residues. The V segment lost 1 base and the J segment 4 bases; nucleotides outside the gene matches: 9. Written as DNA, the CDR3 is TGCAGTGCTAGAGCTGGGGACAGGGGGTTGACTTACAATGAGCAGTTCTTC. Protein sequence: CSARAGDRGLTYNEQFF.

The CDR3 nucleotides read TGTGCCAGCAGCCCCATCCCGGGACACAACACCGGGGAGCTGTTTTTT. Translated, it gives CASSPIPGHNTGELFF. This chain links TRBV7-3 with TRBJ2-2; possible D gene TRBD1, 6 bases. Looked up from germline, CDR1 is SGHTA and CDR2 is FQGTGA. CDR3 length equals 16 residues. The V gene lost 5 bases and the J gene lost 2 bases, with 15 bases spanning the gap.

This clonotype was detected only a few times. The chain carries TRBV24-1 and TRBJ2-3; D is unresolved. Trimming removed 4 bases at V and 4 bases at J, with 8 bases between. The CDR3 loop spans 13 amino acids. Germline CDR1 and CDR2: KGHDR and SFDVKD. This CDR3 reads CATSDQMADTQYF. The CDR3 DNA reads TGTGCCACCAGTGACCAGATGGCAGATACGCAGTATTTT.

This clonotype occurred many times. The CDR3 nucleotides are TGTGCCAGCAGTACAGGGGATGGAAACACCATATATTTT. This gives the protein CASSTGDGNTIYF. The V and J genes are TRBV7-2 and TRBJ1-3; TRBD1 matches 7 bases. The V segment lost 6 bases and the J segment 3 bases; nucleotides outside the gene matches: 2. CDR1 is SGHTA, CDR2 FQGNSA, per germline. The CDR3 extends over 13 amino acids.

This chain connects TRBV30 to TRBJ1-5; D remains unclear. CDR1 GTSNPN and CDR2 SVGIG come from the germline V gene (reference sequence). The CDR3 runs to 14 residues. V was shortened by 5 bases and J by 0 bases, with 11 bases between the two germline ends. The CDR3 DNA reads TGTGCCTGGGACTCCGGTTTTAGCAATCAGCCCCAGCATTTT. Translating gives CAWDSGFSNQPQHF. The whole variable domain, filled in from reference TRBV30 and TRBJ1-5, reads SQTIHQWPATLVQPVGSPLSLECTVEGTSNPNLYWYRQAAGRGLQLLFYSVGIGQISSEVPQNLSASRPQDRQFILSSKKLLLSDSGFYLCAWDSGFSNQPQHFGDGTRLSIL.